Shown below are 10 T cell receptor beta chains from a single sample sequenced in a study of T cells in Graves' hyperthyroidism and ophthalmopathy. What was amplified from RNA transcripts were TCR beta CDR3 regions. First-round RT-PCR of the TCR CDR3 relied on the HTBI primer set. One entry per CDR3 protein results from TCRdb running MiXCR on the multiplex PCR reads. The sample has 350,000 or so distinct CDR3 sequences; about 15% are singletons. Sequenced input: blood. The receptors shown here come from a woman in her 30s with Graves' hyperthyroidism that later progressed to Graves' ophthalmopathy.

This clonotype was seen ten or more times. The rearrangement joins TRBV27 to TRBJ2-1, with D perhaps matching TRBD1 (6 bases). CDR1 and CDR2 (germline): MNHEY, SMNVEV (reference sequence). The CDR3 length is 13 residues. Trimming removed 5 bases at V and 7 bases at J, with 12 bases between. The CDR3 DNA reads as TGTGCCAGCAGTCAGATACAGGGAAATGAGCAGTTCTTC. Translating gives CASSQIQGNEQFF.

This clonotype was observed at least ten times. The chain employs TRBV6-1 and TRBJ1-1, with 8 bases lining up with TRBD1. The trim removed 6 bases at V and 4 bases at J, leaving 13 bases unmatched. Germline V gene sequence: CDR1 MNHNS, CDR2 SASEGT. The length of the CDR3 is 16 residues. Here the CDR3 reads CASRTGEFWRGTEAFF. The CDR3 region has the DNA TGTGCCAGCAGGACAGGGGAATTTTGGAGGGGCACTGAAGCTTTCTTT.

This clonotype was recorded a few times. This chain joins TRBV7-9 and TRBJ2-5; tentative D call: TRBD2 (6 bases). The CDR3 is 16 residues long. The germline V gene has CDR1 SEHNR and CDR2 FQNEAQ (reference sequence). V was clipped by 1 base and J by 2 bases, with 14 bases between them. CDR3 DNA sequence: TGTGCCAGCAGCTTAGACTGGGAAGCGGGTCAAGAGACCCAGTACTTC. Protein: CASSLDWEAGQETQYF.

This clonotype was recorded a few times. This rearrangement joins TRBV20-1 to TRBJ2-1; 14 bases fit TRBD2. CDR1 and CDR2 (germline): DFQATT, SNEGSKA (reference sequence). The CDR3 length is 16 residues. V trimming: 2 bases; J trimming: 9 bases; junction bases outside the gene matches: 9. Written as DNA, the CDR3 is TGCAGTGCTAGACCCCCCGGGACTAGCGGGAGAGGTGAGCAGTTCTTC. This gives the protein CSARPPGTSGRGEQFF.

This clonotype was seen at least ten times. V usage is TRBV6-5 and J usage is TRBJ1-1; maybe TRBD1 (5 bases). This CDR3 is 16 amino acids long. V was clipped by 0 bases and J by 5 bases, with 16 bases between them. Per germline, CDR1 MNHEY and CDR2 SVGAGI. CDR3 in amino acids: CASSYSIWDQGTEAFF. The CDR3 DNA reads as TGTGCCAGCAGTTACTCGATTTGGGACCAAGGGACTGAAGCTTTCTTT.

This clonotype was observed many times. The CDR3 DNA follows: TGTGCCAGCAGTGAAGCGCATCCTGGGACCGGCGCATATGGCTACACCTTC. Its protein is CASSEAHPGTGAYGYTF. J is TRBJ1-2 and V is TRBV2; a possible D gene is TRBD1 (5 bases). This CDR3 region has 17 residues. The V gene lost 0 bases and the J gene lost 5 bases, with 19 bases spanning the gap. Germline values: CDR1 SNHLY, CDR2 FYNNEI.

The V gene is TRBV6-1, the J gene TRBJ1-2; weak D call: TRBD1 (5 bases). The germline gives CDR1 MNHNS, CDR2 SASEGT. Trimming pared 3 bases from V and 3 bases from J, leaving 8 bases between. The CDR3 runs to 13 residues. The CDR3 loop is CASSEGPDYGYTF. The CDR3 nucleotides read TGTGCCAGCAGTGAGGGACCGGACTATGGCTACACCTTC.

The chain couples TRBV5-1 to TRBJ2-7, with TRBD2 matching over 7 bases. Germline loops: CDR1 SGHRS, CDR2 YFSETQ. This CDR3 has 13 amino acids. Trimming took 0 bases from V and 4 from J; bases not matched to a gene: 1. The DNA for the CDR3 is TGCGCCAGCAGCTTGGCTAGCGGATACGAGCAGTACTTC. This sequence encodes CASSLASGYEQYF. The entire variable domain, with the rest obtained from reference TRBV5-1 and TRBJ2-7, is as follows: KAGVTQTPRYLIKTRGQQVTLSCSPISGHRSVSWYQQTPGQGLQFLFEYFSETQRNKGNFPGRFSGRQFSNSRSEMNVSTLELGDSALYLCASSLASGYEQYFGPGTRLTVT.

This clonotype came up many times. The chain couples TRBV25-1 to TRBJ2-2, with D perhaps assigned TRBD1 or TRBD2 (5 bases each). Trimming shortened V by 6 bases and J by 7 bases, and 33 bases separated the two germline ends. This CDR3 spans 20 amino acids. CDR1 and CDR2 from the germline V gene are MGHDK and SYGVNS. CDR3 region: CASSGLMGSVRGVKDGELFF. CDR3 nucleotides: TGTGCCAGCAGCGGGTTGATGGGGTCGGTAAGGGGAGTGAAGGACGGGGAGCTGTTTTTT.

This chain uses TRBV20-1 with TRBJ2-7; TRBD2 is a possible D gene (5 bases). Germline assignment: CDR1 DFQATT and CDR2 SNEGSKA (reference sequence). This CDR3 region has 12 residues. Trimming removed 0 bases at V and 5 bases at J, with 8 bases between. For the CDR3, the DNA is TGCAGTGCTAGAGACGAACTAGACGAGCAGTACTTC. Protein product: CSARDELDEQYF.